The present TCR beta chain was sequenced within a study of OX40 agonist ivuxolimab in advanced cancers. Study overall: Ivuxolimab is a fully human IgG2 antibody that activates OX40 (CD134). Patients were treated with intravenous ivuxolimab, dosed at 0.01 to 10 mg/kg and infused every 2 weeks. General study points: Fewer expanded clones were found on average in CD4+ than in CD8+ T cells.

CDR3 length: 13 residues. Germline loops: CDR1 SGHTA, CDR2 FQGNSA. The data were produced by immunoSEQ multiplex PCR, yet TCRdb's version contains in-frame clones alone and is incomplete. The sample shows approximately 68,000 clones, 80% to 90% of them seen only once. Comments on this clone: Its antigen is as yet unknown.

The sample here was CD4+ or CD8+ T cells sorted from blood, taken in a trial of the OX40 agonist ivuxolimab. The chain links TRBV7-2 to TRBJ2-5; TRBD1 is a possible D gene (5 bases). The DNA end is more similar to TRBJ2-7, so the J call may be wrong. This receptor was obtained from an adult with an advanced solid tumor such as melanoma, head and neck, liver or kidney cancer. The CDR3 protein is CASSLVWGREQYF. DNA of the CDR3: TGTGCCAGCAGCTTAGTATGGGGCCGCGAGCAGTACTTC.